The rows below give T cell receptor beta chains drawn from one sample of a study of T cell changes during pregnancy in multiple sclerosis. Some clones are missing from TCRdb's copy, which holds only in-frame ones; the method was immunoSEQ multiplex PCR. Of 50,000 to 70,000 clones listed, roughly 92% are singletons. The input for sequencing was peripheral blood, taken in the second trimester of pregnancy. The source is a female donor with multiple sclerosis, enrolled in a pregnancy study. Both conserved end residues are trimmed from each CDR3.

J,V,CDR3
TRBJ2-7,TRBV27,ASSSGLAGSREQY
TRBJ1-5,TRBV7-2,ASSLRGGQPQH
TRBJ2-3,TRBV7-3,ASSLNGAGGPGTDTQY
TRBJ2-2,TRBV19,AGGHANTGELF
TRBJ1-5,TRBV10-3,AISESAERNQPQH
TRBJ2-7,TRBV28,ASTQTGGSYEQY
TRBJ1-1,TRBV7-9,ASSLEGGRGNTEAF
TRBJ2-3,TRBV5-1,ASSSLAGGLTDTQY
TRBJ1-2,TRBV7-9,ASSLLTGESYGYT
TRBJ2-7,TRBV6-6,ASSYSGTGPYEQY
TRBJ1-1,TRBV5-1,ASSFTGDNTEAF
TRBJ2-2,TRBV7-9,ASSWAGTGELF
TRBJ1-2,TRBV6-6,ASSLGTERDGYT
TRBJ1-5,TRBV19,ASSDRDQPQH
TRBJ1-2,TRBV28,ASSLSWEGTWTENYGYT
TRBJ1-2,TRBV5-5,ASSLARGGYT
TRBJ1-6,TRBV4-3,ASSQVGGIHNSPLH
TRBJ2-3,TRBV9,ASSVVAGVTDTQY
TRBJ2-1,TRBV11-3,ASSLDGREGRDEQF
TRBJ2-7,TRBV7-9,ASTKNPGLAGTTYEQY
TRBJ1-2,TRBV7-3,ASSLTGDYGYT
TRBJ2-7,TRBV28,ASRPSGRVGEQY
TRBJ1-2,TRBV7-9,ASSSIPGQGVYT
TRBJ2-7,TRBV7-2,ASSLGWGDEQY